Included here is one T cell receptor beta chain sequence, with context. Its antigen is not identified. The data are from a study of radiotherapy plus CTLA-4 blockade in lung cancer. Looking at the study overall: Objective responses arose in 18% of patients, and roughly 31% experienced disease control. The study, taken as a whole, reports: Early blood T cell clone dynamics, with interferon-beta, were reported to best predict response. Clones derived from tumor TCRs expanded in blood after radiotherapy plus ipilimumab.

Chemo-refractory metastatic non-small-cell lung cancer patients were treated with focal radiation plus CTLA-4 blockade with ipilimumab. Germline V gene data show CDR1 as MDHEN and CDR2 as SYDVKM. V was shortened by 6 bases and J by 0 bases, with 18 bases between the two germline ends. This CDR3 contains 16 residues. The assay was immunoSEQ multiplex PCR, and TCRdb's table has in-frame clones only and misses some. The sample records over 80,000 clones, about four fifths being singletons. The clonotype originates from a human donor with non-small cell lung cancer who had stable disease on radiotherapy plus ipilimumab. The source material was peripheral blood, sampled from a patient treated with radiotherapy plus ipilimumab. V and J are TRBV28 and TRBJ2-7, with D tentatively TRBD1 (7 bases). The CDR3 protein is CASSRSGQGGSYEQYF. The CDR3 DNA is TGTGCCAGCAGCCGATCCGGGCAGGGGGGCTCCTACGAGCAGTACTTC.